The 21 T cell receptor beta chains in this list originate from one sample, sequenced in a study of spatial heterogeneity in lung cancer. TCRdb re-derived calls from the 5' RACE reads in MiXCR, one entry per CDR3 protein. The table records about 13,000 distinct CDR3 sequences, 5% to 5.5% of them present only once. Time point specified: sample taken at primary tumor resection. Unsorted samples of tumor, nontumor lung or frozen PBMC had their whole RNA sequenced. The specimen comprised lung tumor tissue, sampled at surgery. Receptor source: a human donor with early-stage non-small cell lung cancer.

This clonotype was recorded many times. This beta chain is an off-target read within a library intended for alpha chains, so its frequency means little. The V and J genes are TRBV13 and TRBJ2-7; D call uncertain. The CDR3 is made up of 14 amino acids. CDR1 and CDR2 from the germline V gene are PRHDT and FYEKMQ (reference sequence). Trimming cost V 5 bases and J 0 bases, with 11 bases left between them. CDR3 region: CASSLRLSSYEQYF. CDR3 nucleotide sequence: TGTGCCAGCAGCCTACGGCTTAGCTCCTACGAGCAGTACTTC.

In this sample, this clonotype is medium-sized (0.01 to 0.1%). This beta chain came through as a stray read in a library set up for alpha chains, and its size says little. This chain connects TRBV20-1 to TRBJ2-1, with a weak D call TRBD1 (5 bases). The germline V gene encodes CDR1 DFQATT and CDR2 SNEGSKA (reference sequence). Trimming pared 6 bases from V and 4 bases from J, leaving 10 bases between. This CDR3 contains 12 residues. The CDR3 region is CSAWTNYNEQFF. Written as DNA, the CDR3 is TGCAGTGCCTGGACAAATTACAATGAGCAGTTCTTC.

There are many counts of this clonotype. The library was designed around alpha chains, so this beta chain is a stray read whose abundance carries little weight. The J gene is TRBJ1-4, the V gene TRBV12-3 or TRBV12-4; unclear D gene. The CDR3 totals 15 residues. The V end lost 6 bases, the J end lost 7 bases, and 18 bases lay between the germline ends. The CDR3, as DNA: TGTGCCAGCAGCCCCACGTCCGGGTTTGGTGAAAAACTGTTTTTT. Amino acid sequence: CASSPTSGFGEKLFF.

This clonotype was recorded a few times. With the library built for alpha chains, this beta chain is off target and its frequency is not meaningful. V gene TRBV5-1 combines with J gene TRBJ1-1; 7 positions match TRBD1. The CDR3 runs to 15 residues. Germline V CDR1 and CDR2: SGHRS, YFSETQ. With 4 bases clipped from V and 1 base from J, the junction kept 7 bases outside the gene matches. In DNA, the CDR3 is TGCGCCAGCAGCCAGTTGGGACAGCAGAACACTGAAGCTTTCTTT. It translates to CASSQLGQQNTEAFF. The full variable domain, completed using reference TRBV5-1 and TRBJ1-1, is KAGVTQTPRYLIKTRGQQVTLSCSPISGHRSVSWYQQTPGQGLQFLFEYFSETQRNKGNFPGRFSGRQFSNSRSEMNVSTLELGDSALYLCASSQLGQQNTEAFFGQGTRLTVV.

Many counts were recorded for this clonotype. Being off target in a library aimed at alpha chains, this beta chain has a size of little meaning. The genes are TRBV10-3 and TRBJ1-1; no clear D. CDR1 and CDR2 (germline): ENHRY, SYGVKD. This CDR3 comprises 12 residues. V shed 2 bases and J shed 3 bases, with 4 bases lying between them. The CDR3 loop reads CAISEGDTEAFF. For the CDR3, the DNA is TGTGCCATCAGTGAGGGGGACACTGAAGCTTTCTTT.

This clonotype was observed at least ten times. The library was prepared for alpha chains; this beta chain is a stray read, so its frequency means little. The genes are TRBV15 and TRBJ2-7, with 7 bases fitting TRBD1. The CDR3 has 16 residues. The V and J ends lost 1 base and 6 bases, in that order; junction bases with no gene match: 12. Per germline, CDR1 LNHNV and CDR2 YYDKDF (reference sequence). CDR3 residues: CATSRATTGIFSEQYF. The CDR3 DNA follows: TGTGCCACCAGCAGAGCTACGACAGGGATCTTTTCCGAGCAGTACTTC.

This clonotype was seen a few times. A library prepared for alpha chains yielded this beta chain as an off-target read; its size is of little meaning. V is TRBV5-1 and J is TRBJ2-2, with 12 bases matching TRBD1. CDR3 size: 17 residues. Trimming cost V 0 bases and J 6 bases; bases outside gene matches: 6. From germline, CDR1 is SGHRS and CDR2 YFSETQ. CDR3 amino acids: CASSLELGTGGSGELFF. In DNA, the CDR3 is TGCGCCAGCAGCTTGGAATTGGGGACAGGGGGCTCCGGGGAGCTGTTTTTT.

Many counts were recorded for this clonotype. This beta chain slipped into a library made for alpha chains as a stray read, so its size is not meaningful. The J gene is TRBJ2-7, the V gene TRBV7-2, with 7 bases that match TRBD1. This CDR3 region has 17 residues. The V and J ends lost 2 bases and 6 bases, in that order; junction bases with no gene match: 16. Looked up from germline, CDR1 is SGHTA and CDR2 is FQGNSA. Here the CDR3 reads CASSLRLGYGRGTEQYF. The CDR3 coding sequence is TGTGCCAGCAGCTTACGATTGGGATACGGCAGGGGGACCGAGCAGTACTTC.

This clonotype was picked up many times. This beta chain appears as a stray read in a library generated for alpha chains; its size is not informative. The rearrangement links TRBV21-1 to TRBJ1-1; TRBD1, the D gene given by the table, was not confirmed from the DNA. TRBV21-1 is noted as a pseudogene. CDR3 size: 14 residues. The CDR3 protein is CASSKRGDRTEAFF. CDR3 DNA sequence: TGTGCCAGCAGCAAGCGGGGGGACCGAACTGAAGCTTTCTTT.

This clonotype was recorded at least ten times. This beta chain is off target for a library built for alpha chains, so its abundance means little. The chain couples TRBV28 to TRBJ2-3; no reliable D call. The length of the CDR3 is 12 residues. Trimming left V 4 bases short and J 7 bases short, with 9 bases between. CDR1 MDHEN and CDR2 SYDVKM come from the germline V gene. CDR3 nucleotides: TGTGCCAGCAGTTCCTCGGGCTATACGCAGTATTTT. Residues: CASSSSGYTQYF.

This clonotype was counted ten times or more. This beta chain lies outside the target of a library built for alpha chains; its clone size means little. The V call is TRBV5-1, the J call TRBJ2-3, with TRBD2 matching over 10 bases. The trim removed 0 bases at V and 8 bases at J, leaving 6 bases unmatched. Looked up from germline, CDR1 is SGHRS and CDR2 is YFSETQ. The CDR3 has 15 amino acids. Here the CDR3 reads CASSLGLAGEGTQYF. Here the CDR3 DNA reads TGCGCCAGCAGCTTGGGACTAGCGGGCGAGGGTACGCAGTATTTT.

This clonotype came up many times. Because this beta chain is a stray read in a library intended to capture alpha chains, its abundance should not be given much weight. The genes are TRBV7-9 and TRBJ2-1, with 10 nucleotides matching TRBD2. This CDR3 contains 15 residues. The V and J ends lost 3 bases and 4 bases, in that order; junction bases with no gene match: 3. Germline values: CDR1 SEHNR, CDR2 FQNEAQ (reference sequence). Here the CDR3 reads CASSLGLAKYNEQFF. CDR3 coding DNA: TGTGCCAGCAGCTTGGGACTAGCGAAATACAATGAGCAGTTCTTC.

Concerning this clonotype itself: Since it is a stray read in a library aimed at alpha chains, this beta chain has a size that is not meaningful. This chain uses TRBV11-1 with TRBJ2-7; D is uncertain. CDR3 size: 15 residues. The V gene lost 5 bases and the J gene lost 3 bases, with 17 bases spanning the gap. CDR1 and CDR2 (germline): SGHAT, FQDESV (reference sequence). As DNA, the CDR3 is TGTGCCAGCAGCATAGGGCTAAGGAATGTCTACGAGCAGTACTTC. It encodes CASSIGLRNVYEQYF.

This clonotype was counted many times. Since it is a stray read in a library aimed at alpha chains, this beta chain has a size that is not meaningful. This rearrangement joins TRBV6-6 to TRBJ2-5, with D possibly matching TRBD2 (6 bases). The V end was cut by 0 bases, the J end by 7 bases, with 12 bases between. The CDR3 has 14 residues. Germline V lookup: CDR1 MNHNY, CDR2 SVGAGI (reference sequence). Written as DNA, the CDR3 is TGTGCCAGCAGTTACTCGTGGCGGGGAGGGACCCAGTACTTC. Protein sequence: CASSYSWRGGTQYF.

This clonotype was seen repeatedly, ten times or more. Little can be read into the size of this beta chain, an off-target read in a library designed for alpha chains. The chain couples TRBV12-3 or TRBV12-4 to TRBJ2-2; D not certain. V was shortened by 3 bases and J by 1 base, with 9 bases between the two germline ends. The CDR3 extends over 15 amino acids. The CDR3, as DNA: TGTGCCAGCAGTTTTTCTTCTGTGAACACCGGGGAGCTGTTTTTT. It translates to CASSFSSVNTGELFF.

This clonotype was observed many times. This beta chain appears as a stray read in a library generated for alpha chains; its size is not informative. This chain uses TRBV6-2 or TRBV6-3 with TRBJ1-6; D is uncertain. V lost 6 bases, J lost 16 bases, and 13 bases lay in between. Germline CDR1 is MNHEY and CDR2 is SVGEGT. This CDR3 is built from 11 residues. The CDR3: CASSHGPELHF. The DNA for the CDR3 is TGTGCCAGCAGCCACGGGCCTGAGCTCCACTTT.

At least ten counts were recorded for this clonotype. This beta chain appears as a stray read in a library generated for alpha chains; its size is not informative. The chain combines TRBV2 with TRBJ2-7; 9 nucleotides agree with TRBD1. There are 13 residues in the CDR3. After removal of 6 bases from V and 3 bases from J, the junction contained 3 bases not matched to a gene. Germline CDR1 and CDR2: SNHLY and FYNNEI. The CDR3 DNA follows: TGTGCCAGCAGGGGGACAGGGAACTACGAGCAGTACTTC. It yields the protein CASRGTGNYEQYF.

This clonotype was recorded at least ten times. The size of this beta chain means little, since it is a stray read in a library made for alpha chains. This chain joins TRBV23-1 and TRBJ2-1; TRBD2 agrees at 11 bases. TRBV23-1 falls under the ORF class, with uncertain function. Trimming took 2 bases from V and 8 from J; bases not matched to a gene: 14. The CDR3 consists of 18 residues. The CDR3 reads CASSQGANPSGRWDEQFF. Written as DNA, the CDR3 is TGCGCCAGCAGTCAAGGAGCGAACCCTAGCGGGAGGTGGGATGAGCAGTTCTTC.

This clonotype was recorded many times. The size of this beta chain means little, since it is a stray read in a library made for alpha chains. This chain links TRBV27 with TRBJ2-1, with 7 bases identical to TRBD2. The CDR3 totals 16 residues. Germline V gene sequence: CDR1 MNHEY, CDR2 SMNVEV (reference sequence). Trimming at V came to 0 bases and at J to 3 bases, leaving 5 bases not matched to a gene. CDR3 DNA sequence: TGTGCCAGCAGTTTATCATACGGGGGGTTCTACAATGAGCAGTTCTTC. Its translation: CASSLSYGGFYNEQFF.

Ten or more counts support this clonotype. This beta chain appears as a stray read in a library generated for alpha chains; its size is not informative. The rearrangement joins TRBV12-3 or TRBV12-4 to TRBJ1-5, with a possible D match to TRBD1 (6 bases). The CDR3 covers 13 residues. The V end was cut by 5 bases, the J end by 5 bases, with 10 bases between. The CDR3 loop is CASSGTGYQPQHF. The CDR3 coding sequence is TGTGCCAGCAGTGGTACAGGGTATCAGCCCCAGCATTTT.

This clonotype appeared many times. Since the library was made to target alpha chains, this beta chain is a stray read and its abundance is not meaningful. The chain employs TRBV7-2 and TRBJ2-5; D tentatively reads TRBD1 or TRBD2 (5 bases each). Germline V gene sequence: CDR1 SGHTA, CDR2 FQGNSA. The V and J ends lost 1 base and 2 bases respectively, with 8 bases between them. This CDR3 is 14 amino acids long. This CDR3 is CASSLGDHQETQYF. The CDR3 DNA reads TGTGCCAGCAGCTTAGGGGACCATCAAGAGACCCAGTACTTC.